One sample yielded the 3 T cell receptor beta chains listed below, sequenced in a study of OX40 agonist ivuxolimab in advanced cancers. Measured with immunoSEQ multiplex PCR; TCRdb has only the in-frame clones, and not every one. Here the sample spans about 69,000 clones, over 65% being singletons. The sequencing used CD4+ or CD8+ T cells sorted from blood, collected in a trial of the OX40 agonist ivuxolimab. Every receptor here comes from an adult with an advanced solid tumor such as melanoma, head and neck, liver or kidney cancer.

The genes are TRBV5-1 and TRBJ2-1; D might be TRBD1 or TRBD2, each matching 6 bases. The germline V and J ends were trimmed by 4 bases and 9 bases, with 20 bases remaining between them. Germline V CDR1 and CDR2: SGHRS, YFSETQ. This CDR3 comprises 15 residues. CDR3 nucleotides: TGCGCCAGCAGCACCTCGTCTCGGGGGCCGAGTGAGCAGTTCTTC. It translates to CASSTSSRGPSEQFF.

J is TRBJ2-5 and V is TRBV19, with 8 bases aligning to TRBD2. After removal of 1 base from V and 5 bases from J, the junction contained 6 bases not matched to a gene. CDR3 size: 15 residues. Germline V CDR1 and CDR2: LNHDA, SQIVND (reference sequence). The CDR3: CASSIVTSGGETQYF. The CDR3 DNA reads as TGTGCCAGTAGTATAGTAACTAGCGGCGGGGAGACCCAGTACTTC.

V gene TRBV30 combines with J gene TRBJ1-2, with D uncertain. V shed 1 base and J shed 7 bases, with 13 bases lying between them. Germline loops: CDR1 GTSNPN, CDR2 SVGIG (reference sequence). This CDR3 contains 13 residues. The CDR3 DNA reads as TGTGCCTGGAGTGGGGCCCCGGCAGGTGGCTACACCTTC. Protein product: CAWSGAPAGGYTF.